The 23 T cell receptor beta chains presented below share a single source sample, sequenced in a study of blood T cell repertoires in COVID-19. Here immunoSEQ multiplex PCR was the method, and the copy in TCRdb shows in-frame clones only, minus some. The table has about half a million clones, roughly 88% seen once. Sequenced sample: peripheral blood. These receptors originate from a human donor in a cohort sampled during active COVID-19.

V usage is TRBV19 and J usage is TRBJ2-7; the match to TRBD1 covers 7 bases. Germline CDR1 and CDR2: LNHDA and SQIVND (reference sequence). The CDR3 consists of 15 residues. After removal of 4 bases from V and 6 bases from J, the junction contained 12 bases not matched to a gene. CDR3 sequence: CASSNRGILLGEQYF. For the CDR3, the DNA is TGTGCCAGTAGTAACAGGGGAATATTATTAGGCGAGCAGTACTTC. The full variable domain, with the rest looked up from reference TRBV19 and TRBJ2-7, is DGGITQSPKYLFRKEGQNVTLSCEQNLNHDAMYWYRQDPGQGLRLIYYSQIVNDFQKGDIAEGYSVSREKKESFPLTVTSAQKNPTAFYLCASSNRGILLGEQYFGPGTRLTVT.

V usage is TRBV30 and J usage is TRBJ1-5; TRBD1 matches 9 bases. This CDR3 is built from 14 residues. The V gene end was trimmed by 2 bases and the J gene end by 4 bases; junction bases not matched to a gene: 3. Germline values: CDR1 GTSNPN, CDR2 SVGIG (reference sequence). CDR3 protein: CAWSKGQGNQPQHF. In DNA, the CDR3 is TGTGCCTGGAGTAAGGGACAGGGTAATCAGCCCCAGCATTTT.

The chain is built from TRBV6-5 and TRBJ1-1, with TRBD1 matching over 9 bases. With V trimmed by 8 bases and J by 8 bases, 15 bases remained unmatched. The length of the CDR3 is 15 residues. The germline V gene has CDR1 MNHEY and CDR2 SVGAGI. CDR3 amino acids: CASPTRQGVRGEAFF. CDR3 in DNA: TGTGCCAGCCCGACCCGACAGGGGGTTAGAGGGGAAGCTTTCTTT.

The chain links TRBV5-6 to TRBJ1-2, with 7 bases that match TRBD1. This CDR3 has 14 residues. V lost 2 bases to trimming and J lost 4 bases; unmatched junction nucleotides: 5. Germline V lookup: CDR1 SGHDT, CDR2 YYEEEE. CDR3: CASSFGDSPYGYTF. The CDR3 region has the DNA TGTGCCAGCAGCTTCGGGGACAGCCCCTATGGCTACACCTTC.

The V gene is TRBV7-8, the J gene TRBJ2-7; possibly TRBD1 for D (5 bases). The CDR3 totals 15 residues. Germline-derived CDR1 and CDR2 are SGHVS and FQNEAQ. V was shortened by 5 bases and J by 1 base, with 15 bases between the two germline ends. CDR3 loop: CASSTKLGPSYEQYF. The CDR3 coding sequence is TGTGCCAGCAGCACAAAACTGGGGCCGTCCTACGAGCAGTACTTC.

As for this clone: The junction and the germline gene differ at one end; a read error may be behind it. The J gene is TRBJ1-1, the V gene TRBV7-9; 7 nucleotides agree with TRBD1. This CDR3 is 14 amino acids long. Germline V gives CDR1 SEHNR, CDR2 FQNEAQ (reference sequence). The DNA for the CDR3 is TGTGCCAGCAGGTTAGGGGGCTACGACACTGAAGCTTTCTTT. This gives the protein CASRLGGYDTEAFF.

The chain employs TRBV7-3 and TRBJ2-3; tentative D call: TRBD1 (5 bases). CDR1 is SGHTA and CDR2 is FQGTGA in the germline V gene. Trimming removed 0 bases at V and 4 bases at J, with 14 bases between. The CDR3 covers 16 residues. This CDR3 is CASSLTRAATPDTQYF. Here the CDR3 DNA reads TGTGCCAGCAGCTTAACCAGGGCGGCTACCCCAGATACGCAGTATTTT.

This clone was observed a few times. V gene TRBV7-3 combines with J gene TRBJ2-1; 9 bases fit TRBD2. CDR3 size: 16 residues. V dropped 5 bases and J dropped 9; count of bases not matched to a gene: 14. CDR1 is SGHTA and CDR2 is FQGTGA in the germline V gene. This CDR3 is CASSLALAGGTGEQFF. CDR3 DNA: TGTGCCAGCAGCCTAGCGTTGGCGGGAGGGACCGGTGAGCAGTTCTTC.

This chain links TRBV18 with TRBJ2-5, with D maybe TRBD1 (5 bases). This CDR3 is built from 15 residues. Germline V lookup: CDR1 KGHSH, CDR2 LQKENI. V lost 4 bases and J lost 5, with 17 bases in between. CDR3 protein: CASSLSGSLGETQYF. The CDR3 bases are TGTGCCAGCTCACTATCAGGGTCCTTGGGGGAGACCCAGTACTTC.

The chain links TRBV11-3 to TRBJ2-1; D perhaps matches TRBD2 (7 bases). The V end lost 3 bases, the J end lost 2 bases, and 11 bases lay between the germline ends. The length of the CDR3 is 15 residues. CDR1 is SGHNT, CDR2 YENEEA, per germline. CDR3 bases: TGTGCCAGCAGCTTCCAAGGGGGGGCCTACAATGAGCAGTTCTTC. Translated, it gives CASSFQGGAYNEQFF.

The chain recombines TRBV2 with TRBJ2-7, with D perhaps matching TRBD1 (6 bases). The germline V gene encodes CDR1 SNHLY and CDR2 FYNNEI. V shed 6 bases and J shed 5 bases, with 17 bases lying between them. The CDR3 covers 14 residues. The CDR3 spells CASRPRDIRNEQYF. The CDR3 bases are TGTGCCAGCAGGCCCCGGGACATCAGGAACGAGCAGTACTTC. The full variable domain, with the rest looked up from reference TRBV2 and TRBJ2-7, is EPEVTQTPSHQVTQMGQEVILRCVPISNHLYFYWYRQILGQKVEFLVSFYNNEISEKSEIFDDQFSVERPDGSNFTLKIRSTKLEDSAMYFCASRPRDIRNEQYFGPGTRLTVT.

The chain is built from TRBV7-3 and TRBJ1-1; the D gene is possibly TRBD1 (5 bases). The CDR3 consists of 13 residues. With 4 bases removed from V and 3 bases from J, the gap between germline ends came to 9 bases. The germline CDR1 and CDR2 sequences are SGHTA and FQGTGA. The CDR3 DNA follows: TGTGCCAGCAGCTCCGGGGGGTACACTGAAGCTTTCTTT. Protein: CASSSGGYTEAFF.

V and J are TRBV18 and TRBJ1-1; 7 nucleotides align to TRBD1. This CDR3 has 15 residues. Germline CDR1 reads KGHSH; CDR2 reads LQKENI. With V trimmed by 3 bases and J by 1 base, 5 bases remained unmatched. CDR3 residues: CASSPIQGSNTEAFF. The CDR3 nucleotides are TGTGCCAGCTCACCCATACAGGGGTCGAACACTGAAGCTTTCTTT.

The CDR3 sequence is CASSLTSTNEKLFF. The CDR3 DNA reads TGTGCCAGCAGCTTGACATCAACTAATGAAAAACTGTTTTTT. The chain employs TRBV5-5 and TRBJ1-4; D is unresolved. This CDR3 contains 14 residues. The V and J ends lost 1 base and 0 bases respectively, with 4 bases between them. Germline V CDR1 and CDR2: SGHKS, YYEKEE (reference sequence).

The rearrangement links TRBV2 to TRBJ1-6, with D unresolved. The CDR3 covers 13 residues. V gave up 5 bases and J gave up 5 bases, with 7 bases separating them. Germline V lookup: CDR1 SNHLY, CDR2 FYNNEI. Here the CDR3 reads CASSRENNSPLHF. The CDR3 DNA follows: TGTGCCAGCAGTAGGGAGAATAATTCACCCCTCCACTTT.

The chain employs TRBV19 and TRBJ2-7, with TRBD1 identical over 12 bases. Trimming removed 4 bases from V and 3 bases from J; junction bases left unmatched: 4. CDR1 and CDR2 (germline): LNHDA, SQIVND (reference sequence). The CDR3 contains 15 residues. Here the CDR3 reads CASSRGTGGFYEQYF. The DNA for the CDR3 is TGTGCCAGTAGTAGGGGGACAGGGGGCTTCTACGAGCAGTACTTC.

The chain carries TRBV5-1 and TRBJ2-3, with a tentative D call TRBD2 (6 bases). Germline V gene sequence: CDR1 SGHRS, CDR2 YFSETQ. Between the trimmed V and J ends, which lost 4 bases and 1 base, there was a span of 10 bases. CDR3 length: 14 residues. The DNA for the CDR3 is TGCGCCAGCAGCCCCGTAGCGGGCACAGATACGCAGTATTTT. As protein: CASSPVAGTDTQYF.

This chain joins TRBV19 and TRBJ1-6; no clear D. CDR3 length: 15 residues. V lost 9 bases to trimming and J lost 7 bases, with 19 bases between them. CDR1 is LNHDA, CDR2 SQIVND, per germline (reference sequence). CDR3 loop: CASHGLSRWNSPLHF. The CDR3 DNA is TGTGCCAGCCATGGGCTGTCTCGGTGGAATTCACCCCTCCACTTT.

This clone has only one observation. This chain uses TRBV19 with TRBJ1-2; D possibly corresponds to TRBD1 (6 bases). The ends were cut back, 3 bases at V and 0 bases at J, with 8 bases in the middle. The length of the CDR3 is 14 residues. CDR1 is LNHDA and CDR2 is SQIVND in the germline V gene (reference sequence). Here the CDR3 reads CASSIGQSNYGYTF. In DNA, the CDR3 is TGTGCCAGTAGTATTGGACAGTCTAACTATGGCTACACCTTC.

The chain couples TRBV19 to TRBJ1-5; the D is unclear. There are 15 residues in the CDR3. The V gene's germline CDR1 is LNHDA and CDR2 SQIVND (reference sequence). With 7 bases removed from V and 6 bases from J, the gap between germline ends came to 19 bases. The CDR3 region is CASITSHLDGQPQHF. In DNA form, the CDR3 reads TGTGCCAGTATTACTAGCCACTTAGATGGTCAGCCCCAGCATTTT.

The V and J genes are TRBV5-4 and TRBJ1-2, with no clear D. This CDR3 spans 13 amino acids. CDR1 SGHNT and CDR2 YYREEE come from the germline V gene (reference sequence). Trimming left V 1 base short and J 8 bases short, with 12 bases between. The CDR3 here is CASSLTVGSGYTF. The CDR3 DNA is TGTGCCAGCAGCTTGACAGTTGGGTCGGGCTACACCTTC. The whole variable domain, filled in from reference TRBV5-4 and TRBJ1-2, reads ETGVTQSPTHLIKTRGQQVTLRCSSQSGHNTVSWYQQALGQGPQFIFQYYREEENGRGNFPPRFSGLQFPNYSSELNVNALELDDSALYLCASSLTVGSGYTFGSGTRLTVV.

The rearrangement links TRBV2 to TRBJ2-5, with 9 bases lining up with TRBD1. CDR1 is SNHLY, CDR2 FYNNEI, per germline. V was pared by 1 base and J by 2 bases, with 5 bases of the junction left unmatched. The CDR3 spans 16 residues. The DNA for the CDR3 is TGTGCCAGCAGTGAAGGCTTTGGACAGGGGCAAGAGACCCAGTACTTC. As protein: CASSEGFGQGQETQYF.

The chain couples TRBV18 to TRBJ1-1; 9 bases are shared with TRBD1. The CDR3 has 15 amino acids. Per the germline V gene, CDR1 is KGHSH and CDR2 is LQKENI. Trimming took 6 bases from V and 6 from J; bases not matched to a gene: 11. The CDR3 spells CASSPTTGGLAEAFF. As DNA, the CDR3 is TGTGCCAGCTCCCCCACAACAGGGGGCCTCGCTGAAGCTTTCTTT.